This T cell receptor (beta chain) was recorded in a study of T cells in Graves' hyperthyroidism and ophthalmopathy (dated by TCRdb to between 2018 and 2020). In terms of the full investigation: Peripheral blood samples were taken at initial diagnosis, before any treatment was given. To identify TCR V-J signatures that set the groups apart, the researchers used a discovery cohort of about a hundred patients, made up of 40 to 45 with Graves' ophthalmopathy and about 60 with stable Graves' hyperthyroidism. Prospective prediction of ophthalmopathy was tested in an independent validation cohort consisting of about 19 hyperthyroidism patients and about 17 patients who later progressed to ophthalmopathy. For training and testing, the 80 to 100 patients in the discovery cohort were randomly divided in a 7:3 ratio. The study also compared thyroid tissue and blood T-cell repertoires from about six Graves' hyperthyroidism patients. Following sampling, methimazole starting at 30 mg daily was given to hyperthyroidism patients, and high-dose intravenous methylprednisolone was given to ophthalmopathy patients. The paper describes TCR Vbeta CDR3 sequencing of 140 or so peripheral blood samples, made up of 43 ophthalmopathy patients, 70 to 80 hyperthyroidism patients and about 17 progressor patients. Results and caveats for the whole study, not just this receptor: During validation, the model predicted progression to ophthalmopathy a median of approximately 6.5 months ahead of onset, with 60% to 71% sensitivity and more than 72% specificity. A model built on a 13 V-J signature distinguished ophthalmopathy from stable hyperthyroidism, reaching roughly 88% sensitivity and under 84% specificity in cross-validation and 80%/75% in testing. Most expanded thyroid clonotypes (frequency above 0.001) were also found in blood, which suggests that blood repertoires may mirror thyroid immune responses. Sample size was not statistically predetermined, and investigators were not blinded to group allocation.

Moderately to severely active disease, a Clinical Activity Score of at least 3, a NOSPECS grade of at least 4, and a duration under 3 months were present in ophthalmopathy patients. The study excluded patients with uncontrolled infections, other autoimmune diseases, pregnancy or lactation. Diagnoses were established on the basis of clinical symptoms, serum thyroxine and TRAb, thyroid ultrasound, and orbital computed tomography. PBMCs were separated from roughly 10 ml of fresh peripheral blood using Ficoll-Paque density gradient centrifugation. Trizol reagent was used to extract total RNA, and RNA quality was then checked on an Agilent 2100 Bioanalyzer. Trimming removed 5 bases from V and 6 bases from J, leaving 17 bases between the germline ends. From its cysteine to its phenylalanine, the CDR3 spans 14 amino acids. Solely the CDR3 DNA is kept, with 42 bases framed from the first base. CDR1 and CDR2 are drawn from the germline V gene: SGHAT, FQNNGV.

The TCR beta CDR3 regions were amplified from the RNA transcripts. The TCR CDR3 was subjected to a first round of RT-PCR using the HTBI primer set and the Qiagen OneStep RT-PCR kit. A second multiplex PCR round built the libraries, followed by size selection and purification. The libraries were sequenced on an Illumina HiSeq2000 using paired-end 100 bp reads. The source study handled its data this way. Raw data were processed with SOAPnuke, discarding reads with adapters, uncalled bases, mean Phred below 15, or no exact constant-primer or identifier match. COPE v1.2.5 was used to merge high-quality paired reads, and clonotypes were defined as unique nucleotide sequences. MiTCR v1.1 was used to align the clonotypes against IMGT TRBV, TRBD and TRBJ reference segments. The analysis included only V-J combinations with a frequency above 0.0001, which together covered 99% to 99.2% of the repertoires. The TCS score was defined as the ratio of F50 (clonal expansion) to E x V (chaos), calculated using BLOSUM62-based TCRdist between CDR3 peptides within each V-J. Welch's t-statistics and random forest reduced some 510 V-J features to 13, which were used in a naive Bayes classifier (R e1071). The raw public reads went through TCRdb reprocessing: fastp at Q25, MiXCR clone calling, in-frame beta chains kept. Identical CDR3 proteins give one entry, which carries the most common genes and DNA. TCRdb's processing, not the authors' own work, is the source of the V and J calls. The sample table records about 290,000 distinct CDR3 sequences; over 15% of these occur just once. Around 55% of the sample is held by the ten biggest clonotypes.

This clonotype occurred many times. Its specific antigen is unknown. Base qualities are not at hand, and no much larger clone is one base apart. Rearrangement joined TRBV11-2 to TRBJ2-7, and TRBD1 may be the D gene, going by 5 matching bases. Material for sequencing was blood. This receptor was identified in a woman aged 55-75 years with Graves' ophthalmopathy. This receptor has the CDR3 CASSQVGLGAEQYF. The DNA is TGTGCCAGCAGCCAGGTGGGGCTAGGGGCCGAGCAGTACTTC.